What follows is one TCR beta chain and its context. CDR1 and CDR2 (germline): SGHTS, YDEGEE. The CDR3 is 14 amino acids. The V gene end was trimmed by 4 bases and the J gene end by 1 base; junction bases not matched to a gene: 4. The data originate from a study of blood T cell repertoires in COVID-19. Looking at the study overall: From T cells, B-cell-depleted T cells, or PBMCs came the material, which was cDNA or gDNA.

Original data processing: Reference gene primer amplification in the assay estimated nucleated cell counts. Some clones are missing from TCRdb's copy, which holds only in-frame ones; the method was immunoSEQ multiplex PCR. The DNA gave D and trimming, while V, J and clone size come from that table. The data show hundreds of thousands of clones, with roughly nine tenths seen just once and 2.5% to 3.5% held by the top ten. Cohort allocation depended upon clinical history that participants reported. The V gene is TRBV5-8, the J gene TRBJ2-7, with 8 nucleotides matching TRBD1. The sequence was obtained from a woman aged 45-59 years who had been exposed to COVID-19. Input material: PBMCs or T cells enriched from blood (not recorded which). The CDR3 protein is CASSPRQGSYEQYF. The CDR3 DNA is TGTGCCAGCAGCCCCCGACAGGGGTCCTACGAGCAGTACTTC.